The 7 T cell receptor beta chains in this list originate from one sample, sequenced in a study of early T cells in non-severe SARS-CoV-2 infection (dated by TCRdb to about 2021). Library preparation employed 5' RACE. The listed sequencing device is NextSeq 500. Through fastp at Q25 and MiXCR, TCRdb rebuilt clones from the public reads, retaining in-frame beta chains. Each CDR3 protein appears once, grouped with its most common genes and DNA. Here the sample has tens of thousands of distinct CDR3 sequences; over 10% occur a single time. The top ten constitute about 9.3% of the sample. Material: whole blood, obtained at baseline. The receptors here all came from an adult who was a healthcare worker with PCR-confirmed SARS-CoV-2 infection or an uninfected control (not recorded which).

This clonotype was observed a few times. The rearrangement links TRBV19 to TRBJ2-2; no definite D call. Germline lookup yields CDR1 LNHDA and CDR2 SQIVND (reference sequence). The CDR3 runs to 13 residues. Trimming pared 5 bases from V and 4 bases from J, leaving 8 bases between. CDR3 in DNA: TGTGCCAGTAGTTTTCGCGGCACCGGGGAGCTGTTTTTT. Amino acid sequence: CASSFRGTGELFF.

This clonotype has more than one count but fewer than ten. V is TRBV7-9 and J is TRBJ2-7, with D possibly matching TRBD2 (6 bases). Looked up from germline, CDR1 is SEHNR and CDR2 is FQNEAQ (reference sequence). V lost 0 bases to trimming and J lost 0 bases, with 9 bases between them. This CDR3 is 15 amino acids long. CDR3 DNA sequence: TGTGCCAGCAGCTTAGCGGACGGGAGCTCCTACGAGCAGTACTTC. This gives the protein CASSLADGSSYEQYF.

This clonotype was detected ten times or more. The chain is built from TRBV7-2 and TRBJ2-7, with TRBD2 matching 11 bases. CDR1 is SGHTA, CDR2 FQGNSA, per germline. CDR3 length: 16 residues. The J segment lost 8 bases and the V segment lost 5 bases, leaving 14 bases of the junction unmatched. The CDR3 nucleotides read TGTGCCAGCAGCCCCACCGACCCGGGACTAGCGGCCAAGCAGTACTTC. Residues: CASSPTDPGLAAKQYF.

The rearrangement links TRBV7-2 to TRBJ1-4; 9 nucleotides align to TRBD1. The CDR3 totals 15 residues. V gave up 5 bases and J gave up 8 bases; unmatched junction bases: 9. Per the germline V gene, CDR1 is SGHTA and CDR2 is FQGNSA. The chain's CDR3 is CASSRGTGLREKLFF. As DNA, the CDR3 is TGTGCCAGCAGCCGCGGGACAGGGCTTAGAGAAAAACTGTTTTTT.

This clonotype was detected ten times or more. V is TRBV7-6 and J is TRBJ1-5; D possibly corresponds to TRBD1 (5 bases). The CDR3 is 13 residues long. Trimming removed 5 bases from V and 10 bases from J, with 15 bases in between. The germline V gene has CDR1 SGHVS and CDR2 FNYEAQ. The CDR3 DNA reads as TGTGCCAGCAGCGCGGCTGATAGGGGCCCCCAGCATTTT. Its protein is CASSAADRGPQHF. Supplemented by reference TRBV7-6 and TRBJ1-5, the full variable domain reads GAGVSQSPRYKVTKRGQDVALRCDPISGHVSLYWYRQALGQGPEFLTYFNYEAQQDKSGLPNDRFSAERPEGSISTLTIQRTEQRDSAMYRCASSAADRGPQHFGDGTRLSIL.

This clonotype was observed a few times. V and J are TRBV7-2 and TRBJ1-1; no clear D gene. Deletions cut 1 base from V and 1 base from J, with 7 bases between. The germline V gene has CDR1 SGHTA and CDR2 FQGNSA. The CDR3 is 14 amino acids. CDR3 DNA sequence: TGTGCCAGCAGCTTAGGCCAGTCGAACACTGAAGCTTTCTTT. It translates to CASSLGQSNTEAFF.

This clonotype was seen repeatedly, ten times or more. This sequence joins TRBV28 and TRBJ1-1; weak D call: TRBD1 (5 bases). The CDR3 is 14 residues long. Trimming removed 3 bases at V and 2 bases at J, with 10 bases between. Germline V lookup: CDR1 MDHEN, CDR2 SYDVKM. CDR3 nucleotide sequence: TGTGCCAGCAGTTTCCGGGGCCTAAACACTGAAGCTTTCTTT. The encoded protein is CASSFRGLNTEAFF.